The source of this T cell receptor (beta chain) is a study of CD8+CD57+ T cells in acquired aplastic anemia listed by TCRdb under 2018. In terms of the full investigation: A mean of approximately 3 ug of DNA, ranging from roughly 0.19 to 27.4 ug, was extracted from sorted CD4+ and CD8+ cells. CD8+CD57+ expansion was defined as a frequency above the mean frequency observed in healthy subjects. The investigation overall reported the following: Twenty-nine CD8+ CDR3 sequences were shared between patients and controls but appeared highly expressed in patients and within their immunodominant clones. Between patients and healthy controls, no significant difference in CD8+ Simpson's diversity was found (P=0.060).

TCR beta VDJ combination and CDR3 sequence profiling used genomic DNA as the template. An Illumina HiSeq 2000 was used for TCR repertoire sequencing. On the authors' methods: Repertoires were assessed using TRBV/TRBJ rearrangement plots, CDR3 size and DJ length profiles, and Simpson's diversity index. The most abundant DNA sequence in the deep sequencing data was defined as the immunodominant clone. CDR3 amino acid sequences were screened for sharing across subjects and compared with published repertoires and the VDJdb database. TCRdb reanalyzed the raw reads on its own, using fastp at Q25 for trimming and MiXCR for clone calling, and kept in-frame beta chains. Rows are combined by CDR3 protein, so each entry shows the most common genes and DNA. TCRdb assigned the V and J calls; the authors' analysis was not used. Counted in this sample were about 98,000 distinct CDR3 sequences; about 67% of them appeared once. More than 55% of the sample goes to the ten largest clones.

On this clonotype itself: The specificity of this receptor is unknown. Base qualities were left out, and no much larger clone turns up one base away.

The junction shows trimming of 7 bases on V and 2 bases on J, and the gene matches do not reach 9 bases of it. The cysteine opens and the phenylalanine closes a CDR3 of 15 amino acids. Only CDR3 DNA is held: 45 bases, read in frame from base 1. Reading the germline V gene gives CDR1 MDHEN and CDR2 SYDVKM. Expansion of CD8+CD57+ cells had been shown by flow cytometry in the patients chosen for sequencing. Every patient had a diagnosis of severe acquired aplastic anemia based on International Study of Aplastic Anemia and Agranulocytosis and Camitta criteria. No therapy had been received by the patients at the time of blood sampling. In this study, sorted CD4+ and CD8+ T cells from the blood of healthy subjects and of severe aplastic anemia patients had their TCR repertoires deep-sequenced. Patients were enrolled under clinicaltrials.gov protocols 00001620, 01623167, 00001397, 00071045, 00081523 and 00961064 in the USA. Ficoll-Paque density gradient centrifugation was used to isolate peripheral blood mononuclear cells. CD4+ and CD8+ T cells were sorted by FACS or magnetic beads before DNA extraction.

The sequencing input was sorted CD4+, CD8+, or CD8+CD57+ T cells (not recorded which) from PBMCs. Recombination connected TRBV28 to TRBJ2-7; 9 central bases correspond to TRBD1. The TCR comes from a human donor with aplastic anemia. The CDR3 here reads CASTLWGQGPYEQYF. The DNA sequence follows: TGTGCCAGCACTCTCTGGGGACAGGGACCCTACGAGCAGTACTTC.